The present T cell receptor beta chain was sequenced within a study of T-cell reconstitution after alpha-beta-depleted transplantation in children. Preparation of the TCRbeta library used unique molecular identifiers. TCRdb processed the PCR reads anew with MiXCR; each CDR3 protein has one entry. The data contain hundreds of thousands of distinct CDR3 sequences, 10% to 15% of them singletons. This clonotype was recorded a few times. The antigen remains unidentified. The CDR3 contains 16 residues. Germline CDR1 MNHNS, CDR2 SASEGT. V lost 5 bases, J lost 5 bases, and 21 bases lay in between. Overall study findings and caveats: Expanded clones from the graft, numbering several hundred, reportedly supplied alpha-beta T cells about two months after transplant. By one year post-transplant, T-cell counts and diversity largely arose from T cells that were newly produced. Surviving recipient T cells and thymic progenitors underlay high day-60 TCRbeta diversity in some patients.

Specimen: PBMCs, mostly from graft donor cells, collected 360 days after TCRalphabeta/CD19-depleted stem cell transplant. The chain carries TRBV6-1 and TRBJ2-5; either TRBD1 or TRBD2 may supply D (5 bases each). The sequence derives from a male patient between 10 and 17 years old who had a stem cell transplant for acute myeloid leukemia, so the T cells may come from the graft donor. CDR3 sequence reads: CASSIYPGRAQETQYF. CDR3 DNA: TGTGCCAGCAGTATCTATCCGGGACGGGCCCAGGAGACCCAGTACTTC.